This is a list of T cell receptor beta chains from one sample in a study of CD8+ T cells in alopecia areata. Assay: immunoSEQ multiplex PCR; the TCRdb copy retains only in-frame clones and omits some. This table has 110,000 or so clones, roughly 56% appearing once. Source: CD4+ T cells sorted from blood, taken at week 24, from a patient treated with tofacitinib. These TCRs come from a human donor with alopecia areata. Each CDR3 is given with its conserved first and last residue. A D gene is named only where the DNA matches it firmly. Where a row states a size, it is once, few, many or the class of an expanded clone; other rows omit it.

clone_size: -; j_call: TRBJ2-7; v_call: TRBV5-4; d_call: -; cdr3_nt: TGTGCCAGCAGCTTGGACCAGGTCTACGAGCAGTACTTC; cdr3_aa: CASSLDQVYEQYF
clone_size: -; j_call: TRBJ2-5; v_call: TRBV15; d_call: TRBD2; cdr3_nt: TGTGCCACCAGCAGAGATTTCCTCCGAGGACTAGCGGGGGGCCTGGAATCGCAAGAGACCCAGTACTTC; cdr3_aa: CATSRDFLRGLAGGLESQETQYF
clone_size: -; j_call: TRBJ2-2; v_call: TRBV30; d_call: -; cdr3_nt: TGTGCCTGCCTGGGGGGTGGGGAGCTGTTTTTT; cdr3_aa: CACLGGGELFF
clone_size: -; j_call: TRBJ1-6; v_call: TRBV5-1; d_call: TRBD1; cdr3_nt: TGCGCCAGCAACCTAGGGGGCTCAAATTCACCCCTCCACTTT; cdr3_aa: CASNLGGSNSPLHF
clone_size: -; j_call: TRBJ2-3; v_call: TRBV11-1; d_call: -; cdr3_nt: TGTGCCAGCAGCACCCGGACGGCAGATACGCAGTATTTT; cdr3_aa: CASSTRTADTQYF
clone_size: -; j_call: TRBJ2-6; v_call: TRBV5-1; d_call: -; cdr3_nt: TGCGCCAGCAGTATTGGGACCACTGGGGCCAACGTCCTGACTTTC; cdr3_aa: CASSIGTTGANVLTF
clone_size: -; j_call: TRBJ2-2; v_call: TRBV2; d_call: TRBD2; cdr3_nt: TGTGCCAGCAGGGAGAGGACTAGTGGCACCGGGGAGCTGTTTTTT; cdr3_aa: CASRERTSGTGELFF
clone_size: -; j_call: TRBJ2-1; v_call: TRBV7-8; d_call: -; cdr3_nt: TGTGCCAGCAGCTTAGCAATTGAGCAGTTCTTC; cdr3_aa: CASSLAIEQFF
clone_size: -; j_call: TRBJ2-1; v_call: TRBV5-4; d_call: -; cdr3_nt: TGTGCCAGCAGCGCGTTGGGGGTGAACAATGAGCAGTTCTTC; cdr3_aa: CASSALGVNNEQFF
clone_size: -; j_call: TRBJ2-5; v_call: TRBV11-2; d_call: TRBD1; cdr3_nt: TGTGCCAGCAGCTTAGGGACAGGGAGAGAGACCCAGTACTTC; cdr3_aa: CASSLGTGRETQYF
clone_size: -; j_call: TRBJ2-2; v_call: TRBV5-1; d_call: -; cdr3_nt: TGCGCCAGCACTTCCGGGTTCCTCGGGACCGGGGAGCTGTTTTTT; cdr3_aa: CASTSGFLGTGELFF
clone_size: -; j_call: TRBJ2-3; v_call: TRBV29-1; d_call: -; cdr3_nt: TGCAGCGTTGAAAGGGACCGAGGAGATACGCAGTATTTT; cdr3_aa: CSVERDRGDTQYF
clone_size: -; j_call: TRBJ2-5; v_call: TRBV27; d_call: -; cdr3_nt: TGTGCCAGCTCCGCGACCAGCCAAGAGACCCAGTACTTC; cdr3_aa: CASSATSQETQYF
clone_size: -; j_call: TRBJ2-1; v_call: TRBV7-9; d_call: -; cdr3_nt: TGTGCCAGCAGCTTAATCCCAGGATCAGGGCAGTTCTTC; cdr3_aa: CASSLIPGSGQFF
clone_size: -; j_call: TRBJ1-1; v_call: TRBV29-1; d_call: -; cdr3_nt: TGCAGCGTTGGCCGCCGGACGAGCACTGAAGCTTTCTTT; cdr3_aa: CSVGRRTSTEAFF
clone_size: -; j_call: TRBJ2-3; v_call: TRBV6-5; d_call: -; cdr3_nt: TGTGCCAGCAGTCCGGGACTTCTTAGCACAGATACGCAGTATTTT; cdr3_aa: CASSPGLLSTDTQYF
clone_size: few; j_call: TRBJ1-1; v_call: TRBV29-1; d_call: -; cdr3_nt: TGCAGCGTTGATGTAGGTGGAGGCGCTTTCTTT; cdr3_aa: CSVDVGGGAFF
clone_size: -; j_call: TRBJ2-4; v_call: TRBV4-1; d_call: -; cdr3_nt: TGCGCCAGCAGCCAACCTTCCCTATCTTGGGAAAACATTCAGTACTTC; cdr3_aa: CASSQPSLSWENIQYF
clone_size: -; j_call: TRBJ1-2; v_call: TRBV23-1; d_call: TRBD1; cdr3_nt: TGCGCCAGCAGTCCTAAAATCGAGACAGGGAAGTCGGACTATGGCTACACCTTC; cdr3_aa: CASSPKIETGKSDYGYTF
clone_size: -; j_call: TRBJ2-5; v_call: TRBV2; d_call: TRBD2; cdr3_nt: TGTGCCAGCAGCGGAGCGGGGGGGCCGCAAGAGACCCAGTACTTC; cdr3_aa: CASSGAGGPQETQYF
clone_size: few; j_call: TRBJ1-4; v_call: TRBV4-2; d_call: -; cdr3_nt: TGTGCCAGCAGCCAATCATCCGGGGAGAATGAAAAACTGTTTTTT; cdr3_aa: CASSQSSGENEKLFF
clone_size: few; j_call: TRBJ2-4; v_call: TRBV29-1; d_call: -; cdr3_nt: TGCAGCGTGCGCTACGGTGGCAAAAACATTCAGTACTTC; cdr3_aa: CSVRYGGKNIQYF
clone_size: few; j_call: TRBJ2-3; v_call: TRBV4-3; d_call: TRBD2; cdr3_nt: TGCGCCAGCAGCCAAGCGGGGGGGCGGACAGATACGCAGTATTTT; cdr3_aa: CASSQAGGRTDTQYF
clone_size: -; j_call: TRBJ2-1; v_call: TRBV11-2; d_call: -; cdr3_nt: TGTGCCAGCAGTCAGGGGACGTCGTACAATGAGCAGTTCTTC; cdr3_aa: CASSQGTSYNEQFF
clone_size: few; j_call: TRBJ1-4; v_call: TRBV23-1; d_call: -; cdr3_nt: TGCGCCAGCAGTGGGACACGGGGTGTAATGAAGAAACTGTTTTTT; cdr3_aa: CASSGTRGVMKKLFF
clone_size: -; j_call: TRBJ2-1; v_call: TRBV6-1; d_call: TRBD1; cdr3_nt: TGTGCCAGCGGCGCAGGGGGCATGGGTGAGCAGTTCTTC; cdr3_aa: CASGAGGMGEQFF
clone_size: -; j_call: TRBJ2-1; v_call: TRBV5-1; d_call: -; cdr3_nt: TGCGCCAGCAGCTCCTCTCACAATGAGCAGTTCTTC; cdr3_aa: CASSSSHNEQFF
clone_size: few; j_call: TRBJ1-5; v_call: TRBV7-2; d_call: -; cdr3_nt: TGTGCCAGCAGCTCCGTAGGGATGCACAATCAGCCCCAGCATTTT; cdr3_aa: CASSSVGMHNQPQHF
clone_size: -; j_call: TRBJ1-5; v_call: TRBV9; d_call: TRBD1; cdr3_nt: TGTGCCAGCAGCGGGGGACAGGGCAACAATCAGCCCCAGCATTTT; cdr3_aa: CASSGGQGNNQPQHF
clone_size: few; j_call: TRBJ1-4; v_call: TRBV27; d_call: -; cdr3_nt: TGTGCCAGCAGTCTACCGTACCACAGGGATGAAAAACTGTTTTTT; cdr3_aa: CASSLPYHRDEKLFF
clone_size: -; j_call: TRBJ2-7; v_call: TRBV7-9; d_call: -; cdr3_nt: TGTGCCAGCAGCTTTATCAGGGACGGCGAGCAGTACTTC; cdr3_aa: CASSFIRDGEQYF
clone_size: -; j_call: TRBJ1-1; v_call: TRBV2; d_call: TRBD1; cdr3_nt: TGTGCCAGCAGCGGGATGACAGGGGGCACTGAAGCTTTCTTT; cdr3_aa: CASSGMTGGTEAFF
clone_size: once; j_call: TRBJ2-3; v_call: TRBV5-1; d_call: -; cdr3_nt: TGCGCCAGCAGCTTGGGGGAGGTCACAGATACGCAGTATTTT; cdr3_aa: CASSLGEVTDTQYF
clone_size: -; j_call: TRBJ2-3; v_call: TRBV9; d_call: TRBD2; cdr3_nt: TGTGCCAGCAGCGTAGGACTAGCGGGAATTGCAGATACGCAGTATTTT; cdr3_aa: CASSVGLAGIADTQYF
clone_size: -; j_call: TRBJ1-2; v_call: TRBV2; d_call: -; cdr3_nt: TGTGCCAGCAGTGAATCCCGCTATGGCTACACCTTC; cdr3_aa: CASSESRYGYTF
clone_size: -; j_call: TRBJ1-4; v_call: TRBV9; d_call: -; cdr3_nt: TGTGCCAGCAGCCCCGCGGAGCCTGAAAGGTCGAATGAAAAACTGTTTTTT; cdr3_aa: CASSPAEPERSNEKLFF